A selection of T cell receptor beta chains follows, all from one sample in a study of cytomegalovirus exposure and HLA in healthy donors. Profiled with immunoSEQ multiplex PCR; TCRdb holds only in-frame clones, not every one. The table records about 140,000 clones, roughly 60% of them present only once. Sequences were obtained from PBMCs. These receptors came from a woman aged 40 to 55 in good health and CMV-seronegative. The CDR3 runs from the conserved cysteine through the conserved F or W. The D gene is left open where the match is weak. Only some rows state a clone size, as once, few, many or a class for expanded clones.

few	TRBV7-6	NA	TRBJ2-5	18	CASSLGVGITTEQETQYF	TGTGCCAGCAGCTTAGGGGTGGGGATTACGACAGAACAAGAGACCCAGTACTTC
NA	TRBV5-6	NA	TRBJ2-7	13	CASSLPRSYEQYF	TGTGCCAGCAGTCTACCCAGGTCCTACGAGCAGTACTTC
few	TRBV7-2	NA	TRBJ1-1	14	CASSLEPGVDIVFF	TGTGCCAGCAGCTTAGAACCAGGCGTCGATATCGTTTTCTTT
NA	TRBV4-2	TRBD2	TRBJ2-2	18	CASSHTGTSGPFAGELFF	TGTGCCAGCAGCCACACCGGGACTAGCGGACCGTTTGCCGGGGAGCTGTTTTTT
NA	TRBV27	TRBD1	TRBJ1-6	14	CASSFGQGGSPLHF	TGTGCCAGCAGTTTTGGACAGGGAGGCTCACCCCTCCACTTT
few	TRBV16	NA	TRBJ1-5	19	CASSAWESRPGLSNQPQHF	TGTGCCAGCAGCGCCTGGGAGTCCCGGCCGGGCTTGAGCAATCAGCCCCAGCATTTT
NA	TRBV11-2	TRBD1	TRBJ1-1	12	CGAGGANTEAFF	TGTGGCGCAGGGGGAGCGAACACTGAAGCTTTCTTT
NA	TRBV6-5	NA	TRBJ2-1	12	CASTSERYEQFF	TGTGCCAGCACTTCCGAGAGATATGAGCAGTTCTTC
NA	TRBV7-9	TRBD2	TRBJ2-1	17	CASSLGRGAGEAHEQFF	TGTGCCAGCAGCTTAGGCCGGGGAGCGGGGGAAGCCCATGAGCAGTTCTTC
NA	TRBV29-1	TRBD2	TRBJ2-1	11	CSGKTSGGRLF	TGCAGCGGTAAGACTAGCGGGGGGCGCCTCTTC
NA	TRBV4-3	NA	TRBJ2-1	16	CASSQDLVLEGDEQFF	TGCGCCAGCAGCCAAGATCTGGTTTTAGAGGGGGATGAGCAGTTCTTC
NA	TRBV5-1	NA	TRBJ2-7	13	CASSPDLIYEQYF	TGCGCCAGCAGCCCCGACTTAATCTACGAGCAGTACTTC
NA	TRBV5-4	TRBD1	TRBJ1-6	15	CASSKGQGANSPLHF	TGTGCCAGCAGCAAGGGACAGGGGGCGAATTCACCCCTCCACTTT
NA	TRBV10-3	NA	TRBJ2-1	14	CAISEYSPYNEQFF	TGTGCCATCAGTGAGTATAGTCCCTACAATGAGCAGTTCTTC
NA	TRBV5-4	TRBD1	TRBJ2-7	13	CASSSDRGREQYF	TGTGCCAGCAGCTCGGACAGGGGGCGCGAGCAGTACTTC
few	TRBV4-3	NA	TRBJ2-5	16	CASSQDRGSGRETQYF	TGCGCCAGCAGCCAAGATCGGGGTTCCGGCCGAGAGACCCAGTACTTC
NA	TRBV4-1	TRBD1	TRBJ1-1	16	CASSHPARTGKTEAFF	TGCGCCAGCAGCCATCCCGCTCGGACAGGGAAAACTGAAGCTTTCTTT
NA	TRBV2	NA	TRBJ1-1	15	CASKRLVTPNTEAFF	TGTGCCAGCAAACGACTGGTGACTCCGAACACTGAAGCTTTCTTT
NA	TRBV10-3	NA	TRBJ1-6	13	CAIRPGQGSPLHF	TGTGCCATCAGGCCTGGACAAGGGTCACCCCTCCACTTT
once	TRBV2	NA	TRBJ2-7	12	CASTGSSYEQYF	TGTGCCAGCACGGGTTCCTCCTACGAGCAGTACTTC
NA	TRBV7-8	NA	TRBJ1-4	16	CASSLRAMGAREKLFF	TGTGCCAGCAGCTTACGGGCAATGGGGGCTCGCGAAAAACTGTTTTTT
NA	TRBV5-1	NA	TRBJ2-1	15	CASSLAGDSYNEQFF	TGCGCCAGCAGCTTGGCGGGAGATTCCTACAATGAGCAGTTCTTC
NA	TRBV25-1	NA	TRBJ2-2	15	CASSGLSRVTGELFF	TGTGCCAGCAGTGGGTTAAGCAGGGTAACCGGGGAGCTGTTTTTT
NA	TRBV30	TRBD1	TRBJ1-1	18	CAWSVALYDRGSRTEAFF	TGTGCCTGGAGTGTAGCCCTCTACGACAGGGGAAGCAGGACTGAAGCTTTCTTT
NA	TRBV6-5	NA	TRBJ1-6	14	CASKIGAENSPLHF	TGTGCCAGCAAGATAGGGGCAGAAAATTCACCCCTCCACTTT
NA	TRBV18	TRBD2	TRBJ2-1	16	CASSRTSGDSYNEQFF	TGTGCCAGCTCGCGGACTAGCGGGGACTCCTACAATGAGCAGTTCTTC
NA	TRBV7-3	TRBD1	TRBJ1-1	14	CASSPLGQGSEAFF	TGTGCCAGCAGCCCCCTGGGACAGGGTTCTGAAGCTTTCTTT
few	TRBV2	TRBD2	TRBJ2-2	13	CASSAGGTGELFF	TGTGCCAGCAGTGCGGGGGGCACCGGGGAGCTGTTTTTT
few	TRBV18	NA	TRBJ2-7	15	CASSLLRTDPYEQYF	TGTGCCAGCTCCCTTCTTCGGACTGATCCCTACGAGCAGTACTTC
NA	TRBV12-2	NA	TRBJ2-5	17	CASRPLIIGGIQETQYF	TGTGCAAGTCGCCCACTGATCATCGGGGGGATCCAAGAGACCCAGTACTTC
NA	TRBV18	NA	TRBJ2-7	13	CASSPPLSYEQYF	TGTGCCAGCTCTCCCCCCCTTAGCTACGAGCAGTACTTC
NA	TRBV5-1	NA	TRBJ1-6	16	CASSLSRQGYNSPLHF	TGCGCCAGCAGCTTGTCGCGCCAGGGCTATAATTCACCCCTCCACTTT
NA	TRBV11-2	TRBD1	TRBJ1-2	13	CASSLTDRDGYTF	TGTGCCAGCAGCTTAACGGACAGGGATGGCTACACCTTC
NA	TRBV6-5	NA	TRBJ1-2	13	CASSYSRYEGYTF	TGTGCCAGCAGTTACTCGAGATATGAGGGCTACACCTTC
once	TRBV2	NA	TRBJ1-6	17	CASSDPPTGVANSPLHF	TGTGCCAGCAGTGATCCCCCTACCGGGGTCGCTAATTCACCCCTCCACTTT
NA	TRBV7-9	NA	TRBJ2-3	15	CASSSQVGGTDTQYF	TGTGCCAGCAGCTCACAGGTTGGGGGCACAGATACGCAGTATTTT
few	TRBV7-2	NA	TRBJ1-5	14	CASSLGESNQPQHF	TGTGCCAGCAGCTTGGGAGAAAGCAATCAGCCCCAGCATTTT
NA	TRBV19	NA	TRBJ2-5	15	CASSIGWAGQETQYF	TGTGCCAGTAGTATAGGTTGGGCAGGGCAAGAGACCCAGTACTTC
NA	TRBV6-5	NA	TRBJ1-1	13	CASARDTYTEAFF	TGTGCCAGCGCGAGGGACACCTACACTGAAGCTTTCTTT
NA	TRBV4-1	NA	TRBJ1-5	14	CASSQEPTVSRVDF	TGCGCCAGCAGCCAAGAACCTACCGTGTCCCGTGTGGATTTT
NA	TRBV2	TRBD1	TRBJ2-7	14	CASRIGQGGYEQYF	TGTGCCAGCAGAATCGGACAGGGCGGATACGAGCAGTACTTC
NA	TRBV7-2	NA	TRBJ1-5	15	CASSLHGASNQPQHF	TGTGCCAGCAGCTTACACGGTGCTAGCAATCAGCCCCAGCATTTT
NA	TRBV2	NA	TRBJ2-7	16	CASSEALGGPSYEQYF	TGTGCCAGCAGTGAAGCGCTAGGGGGACCCTCCTACGAGCAGTACTTC
NA	TRBV7-2	TRBD1	TRBJ2-7	15	CASSSRQGLRYEQYF	TGTGCCAGCAGTTCGAGACAGGGGCTCCGGTACGAGCAGTACTTC
NA	TRBV6-5	TRBD1	TRBJ1-4	16	CASSYVRTGGAGKLFF	TGTGCCAGCAGTTACGTCAGGACAGGGGGGGCGGGAAAACTGTTTTTT
NA	TRBV5-1	NA	TRBJ1-2	17	CASSLGAGSVGKYGYTF	TGCGCCAGCAGCTTGGGGGCGGGATCGGTCGGAAAGTATGGCTACACCTTC
NA	TRBV7-9	TRBD1	TRBJ1-1	15	CASSFPQGASTEAFF	TGTGCCAGCAGTTTCCCCCAGGGGGCGAGTACTGAAGCTTTCTTT
NA	TRBV6-6	NA	TRBJ2-4	14	CASSPQLAKNIQYF	TGTGCCAGCAGCCCCCAATTAGCCAAAAACATTCAGTACTTC
NA	TRBV5-6	TRBD2	TRBJ2-5	14	CASNLRGSQETQYF	TGTGCCAGCAACCTGCGGGGGAGCCAAGAGACCCAGTACTTC
once	TRBV13	NA	TRBJ1-2	13	CASSPGGNYGYTF	TGTGCCAGCAGCCCTGGGGGGAACTATGGCTACACCTTC
NA	TRBV18	NA	TRBJ2-3	16	CASSPGRARGTDTQYF	TGTGCCAGCTCACCAGGGCGCGCCAGGGGCACAGATACGCAGTATTTT
NA	TRBV9	TRBD1	TRBJ2-7	15	CASSQTGTGGNEQYF	TGTGCCAGCAGCCAAACCGGGACAGGGGGGAACGAGCAGTACTTC
NA	TRBV7-9	NA	TRBJ2-3	16	CASSLGADSSTDTQYF	TGTGCCAGCAGCCTTGGAGCGGATTCTAGCACAGATACGCAGTATTTT
NA	TRBV29-1	TRBD2	TRBJ2-3	18	CSVEDPPSGPFPTDTQYF	TGCAGCGTTGAAGATCCCCCTAGCGGGCCGTTTCCGACAGATACGCAGTATTTT
few	TRBV6-5	NA	TRBJ1-6	16	CASSYKPDVYNSPLHF	TGTGCCAGCAGTTACAAGCCCGATGTCTATAATTCACCCCTCCACTTT
NA	TRBV5-1	NA	TRBJ2-1	14	CASSLVRDYNEQFF	TGCGCCAGCAGCTTGGTTCGGGACTACAATGAGCAGTTCTTC
NA	TRBV10-2	NA	TRBJ1-3	14	CASSQPGSGNTIYF	TGCGCCAGCAGCCAGCCGGGCTCTGGAAACACCATATATTTT
NA	TRBV27	TRBD1	TRBJ2-7	12	CASSLNRGPQYF	TGTGCCAGCAGTCTTAACAGGGGTCCACAGTACTTC
once	TRBV6-5	TRBD1	TRBJ1-6	15	CAVCRDRTTNSPLHF	TGTGCCGTCTGCAGGGACAGAACCACTAATTCACCCCTCCACTTT
NA	TRBV5-1	NA	TRBJ1-2	14	CASSLAGGPYGYTF	TGCGCCAGCAGCTTGGCGGGGGGGCCCTATGGCTACACCTTC